This T cell receptor beta chain emerged from a study of cytomegalovirus exposure and HLA in healthy donors (dated by TCRdb to between 2016 and 2019). Looking at the study overall: An earlier analysis of 587 of the donors reported approximately 280 Gb of sequence data and around 110 million unique TCR beta sequences obtained from approximately 180 million T cells. An early release covering roughly 640 HLA-typed donors comprised roughly 300 gigabases of sequencing data and some 79 million unique TCR sequences. Among the roughly 380 genotyped donors, about 85% belonged to the genetic ancestry cluster associated with self-reported Caucasian donors. The study aimed to test whether cataloging public T cell receptors could reveal signatures of past pathogen exposure. The T cell repertoires of some 700 subjects were profiled by immunosequencing and related to cytomegalovirus serostatus. Besides the first cohort of approximately 670 subjects, a separate validation cohort made up of over 95 different subjects was used. The study combined high-throughput TCR immunosequencing, statistical association of individual TCRs with disease status, and machine learning to predict cytomegalovirus infection status. A later analysis re-analyzed previously published TCR beta repertoires from 550 to 700 donors and added high-resolution HLA genotyping to study TCR occurrence patterns. Rather than drawing on any new phenotypic data, the later analysis identified candidate immune exposures from TCR beta sequences and the way those sequences occurred across donors. To decide whether each TCR beta V gene segment behaved as functional or pseudogenic, an earlier analysis of 587 of the donors relied on high-throughput TCR beta sequencing. Alongside the repertoire data, information on donor age, sex, ethnicity and CMV serostatus was compiled. A later genetic analysis took genome-wide SNP genotypes for about 55% of the roughly 700 donors and used that subset as a discovery cohort. All discovery cohort repertoires had been generated using a single sequencing platform. HLA typing included class I and class II loci at four-digit resolution. The number of donors typed differed by locus, with 629-630 for A, B, C, DRB1 and DQB1, 522 for DQA1, nearly 610 for DPA1, and 400 to 490 for DPB1. Because of strong linkage in the cohort, five DR-DQ haplotypes were treated as single units for association and clustering. Across around 400 genotyped donors of the cohort, an average of approximately 240,000 unique TCR beta nucleotide sequences per donor were sequenced, and approximately 17% of those sequences were non-productive. What the work shows at the level of the full study, not this receptor alone: Because some donors lacked HLA typing at each locus, the association tests relied only on the typed subset. Broadly in line with IMGT annotations, most TCR beta V segments showed up in productive rearrangements about 87% or about 30% of the time in an earlier analysis of around 550 of the donors. Assigning TCR associations to individual alleles was difficult when HLA alleles, especially DR and DQ, strongly co-occurred. Linkage disequilibrium might explain the correlated functional status among segregating V segments, but an unknown experimental factor could not be ruled out. Some IMGT-functional V segments, including TRBV6-2 and TRBV6-3, could not be distinguished by the 87-base-pair reads and were therefore excluded. The only immune exposure information available for the cohort was CMV serostatus. In a later analysis, several top co-occurrence clusters were reported to appear linked to parvovirus B19, influenza, CMV and Epstein-Barr virus. This cohort had only TCR beta chains sequenced, and the lack of alpha or paired-chain data limited which features could be detected. According to a later analysis, most CMV-associated TCR beta chains appeared to be HLA-restricted, and the HLA associations seemed to be driven largely by CMV exposure. The earlier analysis of approximately 540 of the donors excluded fewer than 20 rarely observed V segments, including chromosome 9 orphons, because counts were too low. A group of highly shared sequence variants was considered likely to be a technical artifact of the sequencing pipeline. It was suggested by the authors that the approach could potentially be generalized to other disease states and immunological phenotypes. In a later analysis, the rate of TCR association differed among HLA loci, with DRB1 alleles having the most associated TCRs and HLA-C alleles having the fewest. Most TCR sequences were observed very rarely across donors, whereas some public TCRs were present in many individuals. V-gene and J-gene trimming of TCR beta chains was associated with a missense DCLRE1C variant in a later genetic analysis, and the association was replicated in an independent cohort. The study listed over 150 TCR beta chains as associated with cytomegalovirus. A later genetic analysis reported fewer N-insertions in productive TCRs among donors in an Asian-associated ancestry cluster than the roughly 690-donor mean. Roughly uniform sequencing depth across donors was assumed in presence/absence analyses, although this assumption may not hold. In a later analysis, over 15,000 TCR beta sequences were associated with specific HLA alleles at a false discovery rate of 0.05. In vitro tests confirmed that a few of the cytomegalovirus-associated TCR beta chains recognize cytomegalovirus antigens. In a later analysis, HLA-associated TCR beta chains were found to be more clonally expanded and to have lower generation probabilities than equally common non-associated chains. A further reported finding was that TCR beta sequences accurately predicted the HLA-A and HLA-B alleles for most subjects in the first cohort. The classifier was reported to diagnose cytomegalovirus status with high specificity and sensitivity in both the original cohort and the validation cohort.

The cohort consisted of 600 or so healthy bone marrow donors. At the time of sampling, every cohort member was nominally healthy, though immune exposures that went unrecorded were likely present. The donor was CMV seronegative and belonged to the group of around 350 seronegative cohort members. Each donor provided a peripheral blood sample, and peripheral blood mononuclear cells were used for TCR beta sequencing. Genomic DNA was extracted from the blood cell samples with the Qiagen DNeasy Blood Extraction Kit. Measured from the cysteine to the phenylalanine, the CDR3 is 15 residues long. Only the CDR3 portion is preserved as DNA: 45 bases, with reading frame beginning at the first base. The germline V gene specifies SNHLY as CDR1 and FYNNEI as CDR2. From V the trimming removes 2 bases and from J it removes 8 bases, while the gene matches leave 7 bases of the junction unaccounted for. To note about this clone: There is no known antigen for this receptor. Base quality data are lacking; no much larger clone is found one base away.

The library came from the immunoSEQ multiplex PCR assay. For the multiplex PCR, a mixture combining 60 forward primers for TCR Vbeta segments and 13 reverse primers for TCR Jbeta segments was used. A multiplex PCR assay on genomic DNA amplified the CDR3 region of rearranged TCR beta genes. On the Illumina HiSeq System, the amplified TCR beta libraries were sequenced as 87-base-pair reads. Per the authors' processing: Across the 500 to 850 repertoires, a later analysis counted approximately 75 million unique TCR beta chains, approximately 10 million of which were shared by at least two donors. Raw reads were error-corrected and collapsed into unique sequences by a nearest-neighbor algorithm in which closely related sequences were merged to remove PCR and sequencing errors. CDR3 sequences were aligned to IMGT reference sequences to assign V, D and J gene segments. For a sequence to be retained, a match of at least six nucleotides to both a V gene segment and a J gene segment was required. A rearrangement counted as productive if the CDR3 had no stop codons and remained in frame with V and J, and every other rearrangement counted as non-productive. CDR3 was defined by IMGT convention, running from the second conserved V-encoded cysteine to the conserved J-encoded phenylalanine. The earlier analysis of 550 to 650 of the donors excluded any sequence lacking an unambiguous match to a single V gene segment. In an earlier analysis of almost 600 of the donors, a V segment was called functional when productive rearrangements were above 56.7%, and segregating when the standard deviation between donors exceeded 5%. To diagnose cytomegalovirus status from the catalog of TCR beta chain sequences, a statistical classification framework was built. In a later analysis, TCR nucleotide sequences were compared against IMGT/GENE-DB human TR gene sequences so that V and J genes could be assigned. A later analysis assigned CDR3 sequences and most-parsimonious VDJ recombination scenarios with the TCRdist pipeline. In a later analysis, each TCR beta chain was defined by its CDR3 amino acid sequence together with its V-gene family, and reads without a unique V-gene family were excluded. As a way to deal with suspected cross-contamination and a sequencing artifact, a later analysis dropped approximately 570 nucleotide sequences that were highly shared and had low generation probability. In a later analysis, a clonal expansion index for each public chain was calculated from normalized within-repertoire ranks of inferred template counts. Generation probabilities in a later analysis came from a VDJ recombination model fitted to out-of-frame rearrangements, and those results were checked against IGoR. A later analysis scored TCR-TCR, TCR-HLA and TCR-CMV co-occurrence with hypergeometric tests, applying a repertoire-size bias correction to TCR pairs. False discovery rates were estimated in a later analysis by permuting HLA or CMV assignments 20 times. In a later analysis, co-occurring TCRs were grouped with DBSCAN, and TCRdist sequence similarity was added when clustering was performed within HLA-allele-positive subsets. Repertoires with fewer than 30,000 or more than 120,000 public chains were left out of co-occurrence clustering, as were a few repertoires with anomalous nucleotide sharing. As stored in TCRdb, this immuneACCESS dataset retains in-frame rearrangements with V and J assigned. A fraction of the clones does not appear; measured against another copy, unresolved V genes explain less than half of the discrepancy, and the remainder lacks a known reason. D and trimming come from the DNA, and the V and J calls and clone size come from that table. For this sample the table gives about 220,000 clones, of which around 80% were detected only once. The ten biggest clones cover roughly 0.7% of the sample.

The TCR was taken from a boy younger than 10 in good health and CMV-seronegative. Sequenced: PBMCs. This receptor chain uses TRBV2 and TRBJ1-2, with 11 junctional bases fitting TRBD1. The nucleotide sequence is TGTGCCAGCAGTGAAACCGGACAGGGGGCGGGGGGCTACACCTTC. This translates into CASSETGQGAGGYTF.